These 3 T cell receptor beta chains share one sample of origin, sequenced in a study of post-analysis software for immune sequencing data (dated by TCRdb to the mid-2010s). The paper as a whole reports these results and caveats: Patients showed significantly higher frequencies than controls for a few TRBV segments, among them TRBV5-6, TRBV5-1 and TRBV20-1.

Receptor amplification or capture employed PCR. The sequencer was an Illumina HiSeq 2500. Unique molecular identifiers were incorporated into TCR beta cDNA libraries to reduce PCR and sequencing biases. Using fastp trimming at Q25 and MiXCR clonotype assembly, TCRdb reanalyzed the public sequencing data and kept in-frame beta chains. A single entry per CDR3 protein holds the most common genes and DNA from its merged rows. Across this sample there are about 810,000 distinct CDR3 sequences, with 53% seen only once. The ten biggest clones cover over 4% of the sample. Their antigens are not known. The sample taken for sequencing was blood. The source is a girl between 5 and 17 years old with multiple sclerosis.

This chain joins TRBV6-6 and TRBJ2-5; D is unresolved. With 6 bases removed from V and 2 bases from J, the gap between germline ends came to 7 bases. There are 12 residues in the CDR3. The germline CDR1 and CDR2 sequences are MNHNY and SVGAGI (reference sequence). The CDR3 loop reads CASSYPQETQYF. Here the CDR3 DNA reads TGTGCCAGCAGCTATCCTCAAGAGACCCAGTACTTC.

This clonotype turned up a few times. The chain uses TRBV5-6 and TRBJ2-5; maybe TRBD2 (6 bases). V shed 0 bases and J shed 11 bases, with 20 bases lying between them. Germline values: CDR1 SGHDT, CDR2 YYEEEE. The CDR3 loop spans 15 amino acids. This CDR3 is CASSLGPVRDRGQYF. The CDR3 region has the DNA TGTGCCAGCAGCTTGGGACCCGTCCGGGATCGGGGGCAGTACTTC.

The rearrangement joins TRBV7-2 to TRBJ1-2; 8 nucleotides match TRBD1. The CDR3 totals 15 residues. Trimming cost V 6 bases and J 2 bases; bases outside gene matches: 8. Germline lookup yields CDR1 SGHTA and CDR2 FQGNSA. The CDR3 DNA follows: TGTGCCAGCAGATCCACAGGGGGGATAAACTATGGCTACACCTTC. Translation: CASRSTGGINYGYTF.